The 14 T cell receptor beta chains listed next were all sequenced from one sample in a study of identical twins. TCRdb used MiXCR to reprocess the 5' RACE reads, holding one entry per CDR3 protein. The sample has roughly 690,000 distinct CDR3 sequences, roughly 6% seen once. Sample: naive T cells sorted from blood. These receptors all come from a man between 18 and 35 years old in good health.

This clonotype was picked up many times. This chain connects TRBV4-2 to TRBJ2-4; tentative D call: TRBD2 (5 bases). The CDR3 contains 18 residues. Germline V CDR1 and CDR2: LGHNA, YNFKEQ. V was clipped by 0 bases and J by 0 bases, with 15 bases between them. This CDR3 is CASSQEFTGRVAKNIQYF. The CDR3 region has the DNA TGTGCCAGCAGCCAAGAATTCACCGGGCGGGTAGCCAAAAACATTCAGTACTTC.

V and J are TRBV5-1 and TRBJ1-2, with TRBD1 matching over 8 bases. Germline CDR1 SGHRS, CDR2 YFSETQ. The CDR3 contains 16 residues. V shed 1 base, J shed 8 bases, and the junction held 13 bases outside the gene matches. The CDR3 DNA reads as TGCGCCAGCAGCTTGATCCAAGGACAGGGAGATGAGGGCTACACCTTC. Translating gives CASSLIQGQGDEGYTF. The whole variable domain, remainder taken from reference TRBV5-1 and TRBJ1-2, is KAGVTQTPRYLIKTRGQQVTLSCSPISGHRSVSWYQQTPGQGLQFLFEYFSETQRNKGNFPGRFSGRQFSNSRSEMNVSTLELGDSALYLCASSLIQGQGDEGYTFGSGTRLTVV.

This clonotype was observed at least ten times. This chain links TRBV6-5 with TRBJ2-5; D might be TRBD1 (5 bases). Trimming took off 0 bases at V and 2 bases at J, with 7 bases between the two ends. The V gene's germline CDR1 is MNHEY and CDR2 SVGAGI. This CDR3 region has 14 residues. Here the CDR3 DNA reads TGTGCCAGCAGTTACTCGGACATACAAGAGACCCAGTACTTC. Protein: CASSYSDIQETQYF.

This sequence joins TRBV2 and TRBJ2-7; the D call may be TRBD1 or TRBD2 (6 bases each). The CDR3 runs to 13 residues. The V and J ends lost 3 bases and 5 bases respectively, with 11 bases between them. Germline CDR1 is SNHLY and CDR2 is FYNNEI. The DNA of the CDR3 is TGTGCCAGCAGTGATGGGGGGCAGGACGAGCAGTACTTC. Translated, it gives CASSDGGQDEQYF. Combining the CDR3 with reference TRBV2 and TRBJ2-7 gives the whole variable domain EPEVTQTPSHQVTQMGQEVILRCVPISNHLYFYWYRQILGQKVEFLVSFYNNEISEKSEIFDDQFSVERPDGSNFTLKIRSTKLEDSAMYFCASSDGGQDEQYFGPGTRLTVT.

This clonotype was counted between two and nine times. The genes are TRBV29-1 and TRBJ1-2; tentatively, D is TRBD1 (5 bases). CDR1 and CDR2 (germline): SQVTM, ANQGSEA. The V gene lost 6 bases and the J gene lost 2 bases, with 10 bases spanning the gap. This CDR3 contains 12 residues. Written as DNA, the CDR3 is TGCAGCGTACCGTCAGGGAACTATGGCTACACCTTC. Amino acids: CSVPSGNYGYTF.

There are many counts of this clonotype. The rearrangement uses TRBV15 and TRBJ1-3; D not certain. The length of the CDR3 is 13 residues. Germline CDR1 and CDR2: LNHNV and YYDKDF (reference sequence). V shed 8 bases and J shed 0 bases, with 8 bases lying between them. In DNA, the CDR3 is TGTGCCACCCGGGCCGACTCTGGAAACACCATATATTTT. The encoded protein is CATRADSGNTIYF.

The chain uses TRBV20-1 and TRBJ1-1; 7 bases agree with TRBD1. The CDR3 length is 14 residues. From germline, CDR1 is DFQATT and CDR2 SNEGSKA (reference sequence). The V gene end was trimmed by 5 bases and the J gene end by 3 bases; junction bases not matched to a gene: 9. The CDR3: CSAGQAIWDTEAFF. In DNA form, the CDR3 reads TGCAGTGCTGGACAGGCGATTTGGGACACTGAAGCTTTCTTT.

The table lists this clonotype with a few counts. The gene calls are TRBV27 and TRBJ2-6; D gene uncertain. Trimming shortened V by 4 bases and J by 0 bases, and 13 bases separated the two germline ends. The length of the CDR3 is 17 residues. Per germline, CDR1 MNHEY and CDR2 SMNVEV (reference sequence). This CDR3 is CASSSLGIVSGANVLTF. CDR3 nucleotide sequence: TGTGCCAGCAGTTCATTAGGGATTGTCTCTGGGGCCAACGTCCTGACTTTC.

This clonotype was seen at least ten times. This chain joins TRBV29-1 and TRBJ2-3; the match to TRBD1 covers 7 bases. CDR3 length: 14 amino acids. V dropped 7 bases and J dropped 6; count of bases not matched to a gene: 13. The V gene's germline CDR1 is SQVTM and CDR2 ANQGSEA. In DNA form, the CDR3 reads TGCAGCGCCAGCTATAAGACAGGGAAGGATACGCAGTATTTT. Its protein product is CSASYKTGKDTQYF.

V usage is TRBV5-5 and J usage is TRBJ2-3; unclear D gene. The V gene's germline CDR1 is SGHKS and CDR2 YYEKEE (reference sequence). The V end was cut by 0 bases, the J end by 5 bases, with 16 bases between. The length of the CDR3 is 16 residues. The CDR3 spells CASSLVLDVYGDTQYF. The CDR3 DNA sequence: TGTGCCAGCAGCTTGGTTCTAGACGTGTACGGAGATACGCAGTATTTT.

With respect to this clonotype: The junction and the germline gene differ at one end; a read error may be behind it. The chain has TRBV27 and TRBJ2-6, with D unresolved. The CDR3 has 15 residues. Germline V gene sequence: CDR1 MNHEY, CDR2 SMNVEV (reference sequence). CDR3 nucleotide sequence: TGTGTCAGCCGCCCCCTCAGCTCTGGGGCCAACGTCCTGACTTTC. Translated: CVSRPLSSGANVLTF.

The V call is TRBV5-1, the J call TRBJ1-6; D unclear. V was shortened by 2 bases and J by 6 bases, with 6 bases between the two germline ends. There are 13 residues in the CDR3. Germline V gene sequence: CDR1 SGHRS, CDR2 YFSETQ. The DNA for the CDR3 is TGCGCCAGCAGCTTTTACGTTAATTCACCCCTCCACTTT. Translation: CASSFYVNSPLHF.

This clonotype occurred many times. The V and J genes are TRBV29-1 and TRBJ1-2; D may be TRBD1 (6 bases). The V end was cut by 4 bases, the J end by 3 bases, with 9 bases between. The CDR3 spans 12 residues. CDR1 and CDR2 (germline): SQVTM, ANQGSEA. The CDR3 nucleotides are TGCAGCGTTGGTGGGGGGCACTATGGCTACACCTTC. Translating it yields CSVGGGHYGYTF.

This clonotype has more than one count but fewer than ten. V is TRBV7-9 and J is TRBJ2-7, with TRBD2 matching 7 bases. J lost 6 bases, V lost 5 bases, and 4 bases had no gene match. Germline CDR1 is SEHNR and CDR2 is FQNEAQ (reference sequence). This CDR3 is 12 amino acids long. The CDR3 nucleotides are TGTGCCAGCAGCGCGGGGGTGGGCGAGCAGTACGTC. It encodes CASSAGVGEQYV.